This TCR beta chain was obtained from a study of blood T cells in healthy people across ages. General observations from the study: Long-lived and aged donors differed, with more naive CD4+ cells and higher diversity in the long-lived.

The use of a sample-barcoded 5' primer and a J-beta primer mix characterized a second PCR of about 7 to 12 cycles. Each single sample gave us at least 3 million CDR3-containing paired-end reads. TCRdb recomputed calls from the 5' RACE reads with MiXCR, one row per CDR3 protein. This table has hundreds of thousands of distinct CDR3 sequences, 20% to 25% appearing once. Concerning this clonotype: Its antigen is undetermined.

Germline values: CDR1 DFQATT, CDR2 SNEGSKA (reference sequence). This CDR3 has 13 residues. The V call is TRBV20-1, the J call TRBJ2-5; maybe TRBD2 (6 bases). The last part of the DNA fits TRBJ2-7 better; the J call may be wrong. Sample: blood. The sequence derives from a man between 70 and 80 years old in good health. The DNA of the CDR3 is TGCAGTGCTAGCGGGAGTATGTGGTACGAGCAGTACTTC. As protein: CSASGSMWYEQYF.